What follows is one T cell receptor beta chain and its context. The sample belongs to a study of blood T cell repertoires in COVID-19. The overall study: Sites in the United States, Italy and Spain provided acute and convalescent COVID-19 samples. From T cells, B-cell-depleted T cells, or PBMCs came the material, which was cDNA or gDNA.

Original processing notes: The assay estimated nucleated cells by amplifying reference gene primers. The assay was immunoSEQ multiplex PCR, and TCRdb's table has in-frame clones only and misses some. V and J calls and clone size are given by that table; D and trimming were obtained from the DNA. The profile shows some 170,000 clones, over 80% of them singletons. Those enrolled in Seattle joined during active infection and were followed longitudinally afterward. The V and J ends lost 6 bases and 3 bases respectively, with 15 bases between them. CDR1 is SQVTM and CDR2 is ANQGSEA in the germline V gene. This CDR3 has 14 amino acids.

This chain uses TRBV29-1 with TRBJ2-1; possible D gene TRBD1, 5 bases. The receptor was isolated from a woman between 35 and 50 years old with COVID-19, enrolled during active disease. Specimen: peripheral blood. The CDR3 is CSVLEQAVYNEQFF. The CDR3 DNA reads TGCAGCGTGTTGGAACAGGCGGTCTACAATGAGCAGTTCTTC.